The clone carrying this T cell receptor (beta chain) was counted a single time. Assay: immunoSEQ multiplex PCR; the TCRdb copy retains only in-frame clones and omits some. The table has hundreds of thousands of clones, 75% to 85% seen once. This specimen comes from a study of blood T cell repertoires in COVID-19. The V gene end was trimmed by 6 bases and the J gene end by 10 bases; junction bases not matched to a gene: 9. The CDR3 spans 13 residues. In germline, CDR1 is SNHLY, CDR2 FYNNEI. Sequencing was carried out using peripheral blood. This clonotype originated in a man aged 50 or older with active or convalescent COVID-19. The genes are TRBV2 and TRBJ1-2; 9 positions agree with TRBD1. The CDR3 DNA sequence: TGTGCCAGCAGCGGAGGGACAGGGCGCCTCTACACCTTC. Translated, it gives CASSGGTGRLYTF.